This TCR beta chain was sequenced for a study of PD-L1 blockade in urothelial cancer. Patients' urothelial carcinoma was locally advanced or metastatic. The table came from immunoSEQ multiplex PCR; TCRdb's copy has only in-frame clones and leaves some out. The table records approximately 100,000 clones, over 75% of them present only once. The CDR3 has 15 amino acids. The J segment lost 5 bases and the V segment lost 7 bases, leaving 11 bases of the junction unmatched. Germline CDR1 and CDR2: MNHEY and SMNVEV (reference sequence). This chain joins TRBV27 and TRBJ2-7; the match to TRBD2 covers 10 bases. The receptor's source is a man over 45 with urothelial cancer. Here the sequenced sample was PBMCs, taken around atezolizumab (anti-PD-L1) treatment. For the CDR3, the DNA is TGTGCCAGCACCTCCGCCGGGACTAGCGAAAACGAGCAGTACTTC. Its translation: CASTSAGTSENEQYF.